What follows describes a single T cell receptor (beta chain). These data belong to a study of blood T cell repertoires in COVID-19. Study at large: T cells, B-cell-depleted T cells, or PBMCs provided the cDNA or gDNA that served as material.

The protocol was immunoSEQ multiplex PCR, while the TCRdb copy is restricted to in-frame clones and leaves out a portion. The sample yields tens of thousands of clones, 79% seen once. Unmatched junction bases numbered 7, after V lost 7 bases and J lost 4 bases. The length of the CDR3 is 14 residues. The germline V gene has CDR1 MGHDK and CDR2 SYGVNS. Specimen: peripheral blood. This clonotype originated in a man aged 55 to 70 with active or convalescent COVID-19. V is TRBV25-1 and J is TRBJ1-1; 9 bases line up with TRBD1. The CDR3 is CASKKTGGGTEAFF. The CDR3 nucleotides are TGTGCCAGCAAAAAAACAGGGGGCGGCACTGAAGCTTTCTTT.